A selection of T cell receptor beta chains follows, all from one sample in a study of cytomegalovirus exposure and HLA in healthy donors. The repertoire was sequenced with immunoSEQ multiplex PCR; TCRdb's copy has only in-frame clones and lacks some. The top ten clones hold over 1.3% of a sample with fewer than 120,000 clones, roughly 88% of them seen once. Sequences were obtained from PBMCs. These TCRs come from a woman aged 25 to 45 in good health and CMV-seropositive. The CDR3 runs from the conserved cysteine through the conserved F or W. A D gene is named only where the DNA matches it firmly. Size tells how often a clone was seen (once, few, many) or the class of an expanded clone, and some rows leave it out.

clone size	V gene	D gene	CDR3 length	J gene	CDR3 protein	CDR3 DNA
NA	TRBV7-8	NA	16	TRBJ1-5	CASSTQATGKGQPQHF	TGTGCCAGCAGCACCCAGGCAACAGGGAAAGGTCAGCCCCAGCATTTT
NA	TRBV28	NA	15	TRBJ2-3	CASSQPRGGVDTQYF	TGTGCCAGCAGCCAACCGCGTGGAGGGGTAGATACGCAGTATTTT
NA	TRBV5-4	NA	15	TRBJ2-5	CASSLFLAPGETQYF	TGTGCCAGCAGCTTGTTCCTAGCCCCTGGGGAGACCCAGTACTTC
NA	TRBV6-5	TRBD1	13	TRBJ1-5	CASSYDRAQPQHF	TGTGCCAGCAGTTACGACAGGGCTCAGCCCCAGCATTTT
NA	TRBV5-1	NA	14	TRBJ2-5	CASSLGGVQETQYF	TGCGCCAGCAGCTTGGGCGGTGTCCAGGAGACCCAGTACTTC
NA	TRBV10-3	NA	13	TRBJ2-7	CATSPETTDEQYF	TGTGCCACCTCCCCCGAGACAACCGACGAGCAGTACTTC
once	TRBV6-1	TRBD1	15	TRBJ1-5	CASSADRPTNQPQHF	TGTGCCAGCAGCGCGGACAGGCCTACTAATCAGCCCCAGCATTTT
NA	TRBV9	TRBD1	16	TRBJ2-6	CASSVNRGSGANVLTF	TGTGCCAGCAGCGTGAACAGGGGATCTGGGGCCAACGTCCTGACTTTC
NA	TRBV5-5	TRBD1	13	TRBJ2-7	CASSWTGTSEQYF	TGTGCCAGCAGCTGGACAGGTACGTCCGAGCAGTACTTC
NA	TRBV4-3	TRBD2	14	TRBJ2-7	CASSRTSGSYEQYF	TGCGCCAGCAGCCGGACTAGCGGGTCCTACGAGCAGTACTTC
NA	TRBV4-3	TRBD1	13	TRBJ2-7	CASSHGQAYEQYF	TGCGCCAGCAGCCATGGACAGGCCTACGAGCAGTACTTC
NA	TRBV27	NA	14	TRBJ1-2	CASRPGVTFRGYTF	TGTGCCAGCAGGCCTGGAGTAACCTTTCGTGGCTACACCTTC
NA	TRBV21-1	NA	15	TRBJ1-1	CASSKAAGKRAEAFF	TGTGCCAGCAGCAAAGCGGCGGGGAAAAGGGCTGAAGCTTTCTTT
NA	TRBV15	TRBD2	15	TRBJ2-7	CATSRAASGSYEQYF	TGTGCCACCAGCAGAGCCGCTAGCGGGTCCTACGAGCAGTACTTC
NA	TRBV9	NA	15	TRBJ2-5	CASSALDSTTGTQYF	TGTGCCAGCAGCGCCTTGGACTCTACCACGGGGACCCAGTACTTC
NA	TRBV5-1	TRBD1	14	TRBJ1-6	CASSLGQGDSPLHF	TGCGCCAGCAGCTTGGGACAGGGTGATTCACCCCTCCACTTT
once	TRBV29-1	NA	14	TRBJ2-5	CSVGVVGGQETQYF	TGCAGCGTGGGGGTGGTGGGAGGCCAAGAGACCCAGTACTTC
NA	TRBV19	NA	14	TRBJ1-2	CASRKSRANYGYTF	TGTGCCAGTAGAAAGTCACGGGCTAACTATGGCTACACCTTC
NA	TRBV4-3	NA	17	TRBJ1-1	CASSRKWEGRIRTEAFF	TGCGCCAGCAGCCGAAAATGGGAGGGAAGAATTCGCACTGAAGCTTTCTTT
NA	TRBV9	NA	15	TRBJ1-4	CASSVVDTTNEKLFF	TGTGCCAGCAGCGTAGTAGATACAACTAATGAAAAACTGTTTTTT
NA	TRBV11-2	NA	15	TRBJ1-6	CASSLGFQGNSPLHF	TGTGCCAGCAGCTTAGGTTTCCAGGGGAATTCACCCCTCCACTTT
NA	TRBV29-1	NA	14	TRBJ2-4	CSVRQTLAKNIQYF	TGCAGCGTTCGGCAGACACTAGCCAAAAACATTCAGTACTTC
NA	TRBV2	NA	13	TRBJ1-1	CASRDSSNTEAFF	TGTGCCAGCAGGGACAGTTCTAACACTGAAGCTTTCTTT
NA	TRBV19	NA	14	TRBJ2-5	CASTDTALGETQYF	TGTGCCAGTACCGACACCGCCTTGGGAGAGACCCAGTACTTC
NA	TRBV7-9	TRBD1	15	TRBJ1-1	CASSRKGQGGPEAFF	TGTGCCAGCAGTCGTAAGGGACAGGGGGGTCCTGAAGCTTTCTTT
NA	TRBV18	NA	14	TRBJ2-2	CASSPKGQTGELFF	TGTGCCAGCTCACCGAAGGGGCAAACGGGGGAGCTGTTTTTT
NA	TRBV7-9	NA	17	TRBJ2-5	CASSLAPRGTLGETQYF	TGTGCCAGCAGCTTAGCACCTCGGGGAACTCTGGGGGAGACCCAGTACTTC
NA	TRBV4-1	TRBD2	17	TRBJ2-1	CASSQNPERGGYNEQFF	TGCGCCAGCAGCCAGAATCCCGAGCGGGGGGGGTACAATGAGCAGTTCTTC
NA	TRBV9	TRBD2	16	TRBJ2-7	CASSVGAGGVFYEQYF	TGTGCCAGCAGCGTAGGAGCGGGAGGGGTTTTCTACGAGCAGTACTTC
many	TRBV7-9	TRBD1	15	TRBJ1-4	CASSRGQAVGEKLFF	TGTGCCAGCAGCAGGGGACAGGCCGTGGGTGAAAAACTGTTTTTT
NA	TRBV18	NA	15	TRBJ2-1	CASSPLTGHPNEQFF	TGTGCCAGCTCACCGCTCACAGGGCACCCAAATGAGCAGTTCTTC
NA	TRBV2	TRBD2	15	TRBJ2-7	CASSSQAGLAGKQYF	TGTGCCAGCAGTTCCCAGGCGGGACTAGCGGGAAAGCAGTACTTC
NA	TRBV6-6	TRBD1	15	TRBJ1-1	CASSYRRDRPLQAFF	TGTGCCAGCAGTTACCGCCGGGACAGACCCCTCCAAGCTTTCTTT
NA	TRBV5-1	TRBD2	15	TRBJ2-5	CASSSAGAPKETQYF	TGCGCCAGCAGCTCTGCGGGAGCTCCAAAAGAGACCCAGTACTTC
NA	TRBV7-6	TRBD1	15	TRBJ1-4	CASSSQTGLNEKLFF	TGTGCCAGCAGCTCCCAGACAGGGCTTAATGAAAAACTGTTTTTT
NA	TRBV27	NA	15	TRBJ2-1	CASTREPYSYNEQFF	TGTGCCAGTACCAGGGAACCCTATTCCTACAATGAGCAGTTCTTC
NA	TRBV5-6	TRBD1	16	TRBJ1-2	CASSPPPRQGGYGYTF	TGTGCCAGCAGCCCGCCCCCCCGACAGGGCGGCTATGGCTACACCTTC
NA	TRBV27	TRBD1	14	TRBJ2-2	CASSFTGGYGELFF	TGTGCCAGCAGTTTCACAGGGGGCTACGGGGAGCTGTTTTTT
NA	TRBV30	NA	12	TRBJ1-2	CAWSVRDYGYTF	TGTGCCTGGAGTGTACGAGACTATGGCTACACCTTC
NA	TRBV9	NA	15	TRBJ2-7	CASSGREGFGSEQYF	TGTGCCAGCAGCGGACGAGAGGGCTTTGGGTCCGAGCAGTACTTC
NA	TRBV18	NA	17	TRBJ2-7	CASSPTGGSGGQRRQYF	TGTGCCAGCTCACCGACAGGGGGGAGCGGGGGACAGCGGCGGCAGTACTTC
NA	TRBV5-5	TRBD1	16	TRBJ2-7	CASSLGDRPYSYEQYF	TGTGCCAGCAGCTTGGGGGACAGGCCATACTCCTACGAGCAGTACTTC
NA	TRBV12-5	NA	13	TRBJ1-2	CASGYDKNYGYTF	TGTGCTAGTGGGTATGACAAGAACTATGGCTACACCTTC
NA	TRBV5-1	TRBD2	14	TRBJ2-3	CASTTAGRADTQYF	TGCGCCAGCACGACGGCAGGGAGGGCAGATACGCAGTATTTT
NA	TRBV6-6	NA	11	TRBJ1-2	CASSAVYGYTF	TGTGCCAGCAGTGCAGTATATGGCTACACCTTC
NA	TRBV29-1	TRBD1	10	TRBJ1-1	CSVRTGEAFF	TGCAGCGTCCGGACAGGGGAAGCTTTCTTT
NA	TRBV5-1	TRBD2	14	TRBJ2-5	CASSLGGGIETQYF	TGCGCCAGCAGCTTGGGCGGGGGAATAGAGACCCAGTACTTC
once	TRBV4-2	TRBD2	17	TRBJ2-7	CASSQEYEREGPYEQYF	TGTGCCAGCAGCCAAGAATACGAGCGGGAGGGCCCCTACGAGCAGTACTTC
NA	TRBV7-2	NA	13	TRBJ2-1	CASSSLGAFEQFF	TGTGCCAGCAGCTCCTTAGGAGCGTTTGAGCAGTTCTTC
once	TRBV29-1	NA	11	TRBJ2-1	CSVALYNEQFF	TGCAGCGTTGCCCTCTACAATGAGCAGTTCTTC